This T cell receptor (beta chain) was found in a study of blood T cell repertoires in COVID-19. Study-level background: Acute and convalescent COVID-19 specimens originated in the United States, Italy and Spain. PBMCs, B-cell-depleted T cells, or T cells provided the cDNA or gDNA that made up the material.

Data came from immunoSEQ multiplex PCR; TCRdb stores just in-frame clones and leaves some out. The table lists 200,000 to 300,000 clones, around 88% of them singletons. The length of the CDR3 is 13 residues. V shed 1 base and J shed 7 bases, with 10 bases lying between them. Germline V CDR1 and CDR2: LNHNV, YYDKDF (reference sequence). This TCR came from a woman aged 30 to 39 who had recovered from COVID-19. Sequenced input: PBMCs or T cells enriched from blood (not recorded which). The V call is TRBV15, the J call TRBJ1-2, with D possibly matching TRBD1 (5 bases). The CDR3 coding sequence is TGTGCCACCAGCAGAGGAGACAGCTCTGGCTACACCTTC. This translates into CATSRGDSSGYTF.